These T cell receptor beta chains were read from a single sample in a study of a mutant IDH1 vaccine in newly diagnosed glioma. Repertoires were generated with immunoSEQ multiplex PCR, while TCRdb's copy carries only in-frame clones and drops some. The table records tens of thousands of clones, around 74% of them present only once. The antigens of these receptors remain unknown. The source material was PBMCs, sampled from a glioma patient whose treatment included an IDH1 peptide vaccine. The receptor set was obtained from a man in his forties or fifties with glioma. Each CDR3 is given with its conserved first and last residue. Fields, in order: D gene, J gene, V gene, CDR3 protein. The D gene is left open where the match is weak.

>-|TRBJ2-1|TRBV18
CASSRSGDAYNEQFF
>-|TRBJ1-2|TRBV9
CASSQGGTTPGYTF
>-|TRBJ1-5|TRBV29-1
CSARVPNQPQHF
>-|TRBJ1-2|TRBV30
CAWADNGGYTF
>TRBD2|TRBJ2-1|TRBV7-6
CASSKTSGGASANYNEQFF
>TRBD2|TRBJ2-3|TRBV29-1
CSPVPAGGYTDTQYF
>-|TRBJ1-4|TRBV25-1
CASSDLGGKLFF
>-|TRBJ1-2|TRBV18
CASSEGRVRGYGYTF
>TRBD1|TRBJ1-1|TRBV30
CAWQRDRDTEAFF
>-|TRBJ1-6|TRBV5-1
CASSQGQGSYSPLHF
>-|TRBJ2-7|TRBV11-2
CASSLVPAAQYEQYF
>-|TRBJ1-2|TRBV10-3
CAISEFSVVYGYTF
>TRBD1|TRBJ1-4|TRBV6-1
CASERQGATNEKLFF
>TRBD1|TRBJ2-7|TRBV30
CAWSSGTGGAGQYF
>-|TRBJ1-5|TRBV18
CASQRSNGEPQHF
>-|TRBJ2-5|TRBV20-1
CSATEETQYF
>TRBD1|TRBJ2-2|TRBV7-7
CASRRDRAGTGELFF
>-|TRBJ1-2|TRBV29-1
CSVLPTEEF
>-|TRBJ1-2|TRBV5-1
CASSLEMTGLNYGYTF
>-|TRBJ2-7|TRBV6-6
CASRNNNDYEQYF
>-|TRBJ1-6|TRBV5-6
CASSRFVDGDSPLHF
>TRBD2|TRBJ2-2|TRBV30
CAWRGLAFNTGELFF
>-|TRBJ2-7|TRBV4-3
CASSQDQGSYEQYF
>-|TRBJ2-3|TRBV5-1
CASSIPGDTDTQYF
>-|TRBJ1-1|TRBV5-4
CASSPAGGGGNTEAFF
>-|TRBJ2-5|TRBV13
CASSLGMTQYF
>-|TRBJ1-4|TRBV6-1
CASRKDRANEKLFF
>TRBD2|TRBJ2-5|TRBV7-2
CASSETSGGAGETQYF
>-|TRBJ1-2|TRBV9
CASSPHLRDTQLANYGYTF
>TRBD1|TRBJ2-2|TRBV5-6
CASSRDRVIPGELFF
>TRBD1|TRBJ1-4|TRBV19
CASSIRGGGNEKLFF
>-|TRBJ2-7|TRBV5-1
CASSPGTRDEQYF
>TRBD1|TRBJ1-6|TRBV5-1
CASSLQGAPNSPLHF
>-|TRBJ2-3|TRBV19
CASSMLRGTSTDTQYF
>-|TRBJ1-4|TRBV9
CASSVEIIPPHEKLFF
>-|TRBJ2-1|TRBV30
CAWGYGGLHQEQFF
>-|TRBJ1-1|TRBV29-1
CSVAQTRGGRNTEAFF
>-|TRBJ1-2|TRBV27
CASSLTQAGANYGYTF
>-|TRBJ2-7|TRBV2
CASITGGIAGFEQYF
>TRBD1|TRBJ1-2|TRBV5-1
CASSYGQGLYGYTF
>-|TRBJ2-3|TRBV10-3
CAIRTVGTDTQYF
>TRBD1|TRBJ2-7|TRBV6-1
CASSARQGKTYEQYF
>-|TRBJ2-1|TRBV4-1
CASSQGAGPPFNEQFF
>TRBD2|TRBJ2-5|TRBV25-1
CASRTSGGPVGTQYF
>-|TRBJ2-7|TRBV18
CASSGQGEQYF
>TRBD1|TRBJ2-2|TRBV5-1
CASGQGASGELFF
>TRBD2|TRBJ2-3|TRBV4-1
CASSQAGSSGGALADTQYF
>-|TRBJ1-1|TRBV28
CASSLLPTNTEAFF
>-|TRBJ1-5|TRBV6-1
CASSLQREAQHF
>TRBD2|TRBJ2-1|TRBV5-4
CASSLQASGGAHEQFF
>-|TRBJ2-7|TRBV7-8
CASRPTRGEQYF
>-|TRBJ2-7|TRBV18
CASSQPKGGPREQYF
>TRBD1|TRBJ1-1|TRBV10-3
CAGGTAGTEAFF
>TRBD2|TRBJ2-7|TRBV7-2
CASSTREATYEQYF
>TRBD1|TRBJ1-5|TRBV7-2
CASSLRGPGSPGPQHF
>-|TRBJ1-2|TRBV6-5
CASSYGQANYGYTF
>TRBD1|TRBJ1-1|TRBV7-9
CASRRTDRGYTEAFF
>TRBD1|TRBJ2-7|TRBV10-3
CAIGGTGVYEQYF
>-|TRBJ2-7|TRBV10-3
CAISLGAEQYF